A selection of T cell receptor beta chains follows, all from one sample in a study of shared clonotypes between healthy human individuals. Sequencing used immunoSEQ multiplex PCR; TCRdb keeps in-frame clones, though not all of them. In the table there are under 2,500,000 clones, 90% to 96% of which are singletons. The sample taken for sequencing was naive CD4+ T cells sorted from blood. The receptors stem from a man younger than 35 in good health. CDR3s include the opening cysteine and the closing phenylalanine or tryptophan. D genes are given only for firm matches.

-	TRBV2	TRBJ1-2	CASSEWEAYGYTF
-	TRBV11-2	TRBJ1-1	CASSLGRPFEAFF
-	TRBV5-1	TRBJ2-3	CASSLTGFQFSTDTQYF
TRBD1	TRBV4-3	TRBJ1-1	CASSQDLRGPDEAFF
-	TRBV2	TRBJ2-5	CASSEALQRLSLFQETQYF
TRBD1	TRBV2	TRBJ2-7	CASSGGQGAYEQYF
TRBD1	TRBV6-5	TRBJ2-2	CASNRDRGGELFF
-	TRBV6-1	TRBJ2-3	CASSVGGLGTDTQYF
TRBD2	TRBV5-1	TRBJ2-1	CASSFGGVTSVDEQFF
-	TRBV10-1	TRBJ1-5	CASSDDPGAQHF
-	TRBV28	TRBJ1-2	CASSSLTTGNYGYTF
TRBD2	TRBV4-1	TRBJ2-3	CASSQATTSGGARDTQYF
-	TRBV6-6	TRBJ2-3	CASSFQEADPDTQYF
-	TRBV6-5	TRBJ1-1	CASSNGQQRGTEAFF
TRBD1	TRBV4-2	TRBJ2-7	CASSQGDRVNEQYF
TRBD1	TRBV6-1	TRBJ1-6	CASSEVQGQGAKNSPLHF
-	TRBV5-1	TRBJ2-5	CASSWGSGETQYF
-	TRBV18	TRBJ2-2	CASSLFLSGTGELFF
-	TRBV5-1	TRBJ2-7	CASSGGSASYEQYF
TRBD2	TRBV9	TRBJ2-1	CASSVGGSGNHEQFF